The 9 T cell receptor beta chains given below trace back to one sample, sequenced in a study of molecular identifiers for immune sequencing clone quantification. TCRdb independently ran MiXCR on the PCR reads; one entry per CDR3 protein. The sample carries around 480,000 distinct CDR3 sequences, roughly 26% recorded once. The source material was naive CD8+ T cells from blood, with Jurkat cell RNA spiked in. Regarding subset: FACS-sorted CD8+CD4-CCR7+CD45RA+ naive T cells. The receptors derive from a human donor in good health. Some libraries in this study had Jurkat cell RNA spiked in.

This clonotype was counted only a few times. CDR3 loop: CASSMHGATGELFF. The CDR3 DNA reads TGTGCCAGTAGTATGCATGGGGCTACCGGGGAGCTGTTTTTT. The V gene is TRBV19, the J gene TRBJ2-2; D perhaps matches TRBD1 (5 bases). This CDR3 has 14 amino acids. Germline-derived CDR1 and CDR2 are LNHDA and SQIVND (reference sequence). The V and J ends lost 3 bases and 5 bases respectively, with 10 bases between them.

As to this clonotype: A read error may be the cause here, since a much bigger clone is one base away. The rearrangement joins TRBV7-8 to TRBJ1-1; D not certain. The CDR3 sequence is 14 residues long. V lost 5 bases to trimming and J lost 0 bases, with 10 bases between them. The germline V gene has CDR1 SGHVS and CDR2 FQNEAQ. In DNA form, the CDR3 reads TGTGCCAGCAGCCCCGACGCGATGAACACTGAAGCTTTCTTT. Amino acid sequence: CASSPDAMNTEAFF.

The V gene is TRBV15, the J gene TRBJ2-3, with D possibly being TRBD2 (5 bases). Germline CDR1 is LNHNV and CDR2 is YYDKDF (reference sequence). The V end was cut by 0 bases, the J end by 2 bases, with 12 bases between. CDR3 length equals 16 residues. The CDR3 DNA reads TGTGCCACCAGCAGAGACCTGCAGCGGAACACAGATACGCAGTATTTT. Residues: CATSRDLQRNTDTQYF.

Worth noting for this clonotype: A much larger clone differs by one base, so this may be a read error. The rearrangement joins TRBV7-6 to TRBJ2-7, with D tentatively TRBD1 (5 bases). Germline V gene sequence: CDR1 SGHVS, CDR2 FNYEAQ. The CDR3 length is 14 residues. The CDR3 is CAGSPDSVSYEQYF. CDR3 nucleotide sequence: TGTGCCGGCAGCCCAGACAGCGTCTCCTACGAGCAGTACTTC. The full variable domain, its missing parts supplied by reference TRBV7-6 and TRBJ2-7, is GAGVSQSPRYKVTKRGQDVALRCDPISGHVSLYWYRQALGQGPEFLTYFNYEAQQDKSGLPNDRFSAERPEGSISTLTIQRTEQRDSAMYRCAGSPDSVSYEQYFGPGTRLTVT.

This clonotype was seen more than once but under ten times. A read error may produce the germline difference seen at one junction end. V gene TRBV5-3 combines with J gene TRBJ2-7, with D possibly TRBD2 on 6 matching bases. TRBV5-3 is classed as an ORF, of uncertain function. This CDR3 contains 17 residues. CDR3 loop: CASSLPEIKGGGDEQYF. The DNA of the CDR3 is TGTGCCAGCAGCTTGCCCGAAATCAAGGGAGGAGGTGATGAGCAGTACTTC.

This clonotype has ten or more counts. The chain joins TRBV20-1 to TRBJ2-1, with TRBD1 matching over 8 bases. CDR3 size: 12 residues. The V gene's germline CDR1 is DFQATT and CDR2 SNEGSKA (reference sequence). With V trimmed by 6 bases and J by 6 bases, 4 bases remained unmatched. The chain's CDR3 is CSAWDRFNEQFF. CDR3 bases: TGCAGTGCCTGGGACAGGTTCAATGAGCAGTTCTTC.

This clonotype was counted between two and nine times. The rearrangement links TRBV4-1 to TRBJ2-2; weak D call: TRBD2 (6 bases). Trimming left V 0 bases short and J 4 bases short, with 9 bases between. CDR1 is MGHRA and CDR2 is YSYEKL in the germline V gene. The CDR3 runs 15 residues. The CDR3 spells CASSQDRGSTGELFF. The CDR3 coding sequence is TGCGCCAGCAGCCAAGATCGGGGGAGCACCGGGGAGCTGTTTTTT.

This chain links TRBV28 with TRBJ1-1, with 11 bases lining up with TRBD1. The CDR3 extends over 19 amino acids. Germline assignment: CDR1 MDHEN and CDR2 SYDVKM. Trimming cost V 2 bases and J 4 bases; bases outside gene matches: 15. The CDR3: CASSLHEDRGLFRGTEAFF. The CDR3 nucleotides are TGTGCCAGCAGTTTACACGAGGACAGGGGGCTATTCCGAGGCACTGAAGCTTTCTTT. The full variable domain, rest sourced from reference TRBV28 and TRBJ1-1, is DVKVTQSSRYLVKRTGEKVFLECVQDMDHENMFWYRQDPGLGLRLIYFSYDVKMKEKGDIPEGYSVSREKKERFSLILESASTNQTSMYLCASSLHEDRGLFRGTEAFFGQGTRLTVV.

This clonotype was observed many times. The chain joins TRBV28 to TRBJ1-5; D remains ambiguous. The V gene's germline CDR1 is MDHEN and CDR2 SYDVKM. With 4 bases removed from V and 3 bases from J, the gap between germline ends came to 19 bases. This CDR3 has 17 amino acids. DNA for the CDR3: TGTGCCAGCAGTTCCCCGTCGGTAAACACAGACAATCAGCCCCAGCATTTT. Protein product: CASSSPSVNTDNQPQHF.